The 17 T cell receptor beta chains in this list originate from one sample, sequenced in a study of T cells after yellow fever vaccination. TCRdb reprocessed the 5' RACE reads via MiXCR and lists one record per CDR3 protein. The sample holds 620,000 or so distinct CDR3 sequences, about 12% seen once. Sequencing was performed on PBMCs, taken on the day of the yellow fever booster vaccination. These receptors originate from a man between 25 and 39 years old who received the YFV17D yellow fever vaccine.

Only a few counts were recorded for this clonotype. The genes are TRBV12-3 or TRBV12-4 and TRBJ1-5, with unresolved D. V dropped 1 base and J dropped 0 bases, with 10 bases sitting between them. The CDR3 contains 16 residues. Written as DNA, the CDR3 is TGTGCCAGCAGTTTAGTACAAGGATTTAGCAATCAGCCCCAGCATTTT. Its protein product is CASSLVQGFSNQPQHF.

This clonotype was seen only a few times. The chain combines TRBV10-3 with TRBJ2-5; no clear D gene. V shed 6 bases and J shed 1 base, with 6 bases lying between them. This CDR3 has 12 residues. The germline CDR1 and CDR2 sequences are ENHRY and SYGVKD. CDR3 in DNA: TGTGCCATCAGCCTTGCCCAAGAGACCCAGTACTTC. Residues: CAISLAQETQYF.

This clonotype was counted only a few times. The chain combines TRBV7-9 with TRBJ2-7; 7 positions match TRBD1. V shed 0 bases, J shed 3 bases, and the junction held 5 bases outside the gene matches. In germline, CDR1 is SEHNR, CDR2 FQNEAQ (reference sequence). The CDR3 contains 15 residues. CDR3 protein: CASSLAFRDSYEQYF. In DNA, the CDR3 is TGTGCCAGCAGCTTAGCGTTCCGGGACAGCTACGAGCAGTACTTC.

The sample holds a few counts of this clonotype. The chain is built from TRBV14 and TRBJ2-4; D gene ambiguous. The CDR3 is 16 amino acids. V was clipped by 0 bases and J by 7 bases, with 16 bases between them. CDR1 is SGHDN and CDR2 is FVKESK in the germline V gene. Here the CDR3 DNA reads TGTGCCAGCAGCCAAGATTCCGCCTCTCCCAGGAACATTCAGTACTTC. Translation gives CASSQDSASPRNIQYF.

The chain is built from TRBV5-1 and TRBJ2-7, with 8 bases identical to TRBD1. The V gene's germline CDR1 is SGHRS and CDR2 YFSETQ. CDR3 length equals 16 residues. V was clipped by 3 bases and J by 3 bases; unmatched bases: 11. The CDR3 DNA is TGCGCCAGCAGCTCGTTCGGACAGGGTCAATTCTACGAGCAGTACTTC. Protein product: CASSSFGQGQFYEQYF.

This clonotype was picked up a small number of times. The J gene is TRBJ2-2, the V gene TRBV11-2; D uncertain. Trimming took 1 base from V and 7 from J, leaving 16 bases between them. The CDR3 spans 16 residues. The germline CDR1 and CDR2 sequences are SGHAT and FQNNGV. For the CDR3, the DNA is TGTGCCAGCAGCTTAGGCGGCGGTTGGGATCTCGGGGAGCTGTTTTTT. It specifies CASSLGGGWDLGELFF.

This clonotype was detected a few times. The chain recombines TRBV11-2 with TRBJ2-5; D possibly corresponds to TRBD2 (6 bases). Germline assignment: CDR1 SGHAT and CDR2 FQNNGV. Trimming pared 2 bases from V and 1 base from J, leaving 14 bases between. The CDR3 extends over 16 amino acids. CDR3 region: CASSLIGGTPQETQYF. CDR3 nucleotide sequence: TGTGCCAGCAGCTTAATTGGGGGGACCCCCCAAGAGACCCAGTACTTC. The full variable domain, rest sourced from reference TRBV11-2 and TRBJ2-5, is EAGVAQSPRYKIIEKRQSVAFWCNPISGHATLYWYQQILGQGPKLLIQFQNNGVVDDSQLPKDRFSAERLKGVDSTLKIQPAKLEDSAVYLCASSLIGGTPQETQYFGPGTRLLVL.

This clonotype appeared a few times. The chain links TRBV4-2 to TRBJ1-3, with D unclear. CDR3 length equals 15 residues. The germline V and J ends were trimmed by 0 bases and 0 bases, with 6 bases remaining between them. From germline, CDR1 is LGHNA and CDR2 YNFKEQ. CDR3 amino acids: CASSQDPHSGNTIYF. Here the CDR3 DNA reads TGTGCCAGCAGCCAAGATCCCCACTCTGGAAACACCATATATTTT.

CDR3 sequence reads: CASSPGPLGSYEQYF. The CDR3 nucleotides read TGTGCCAGCAGCCCGGGTCCGTTGGGGTCCTACGAGCAGTACTTC. The chain recombines TRBV7-8 with TRBJ2-7; D is ambiguous. Deletions cut 5 bases from V and 1 base from J, with 15 bases between. There are 15 residues in the CDR3. Germline V gene lookup returns CDR1 SGHVS and CDR2 FQNEAQ.

The rearrangement joins TRBV4-2 to TRBJ2-5; unclear D gene. CDR3 length: 15 amino acids. V dropped 0 bases and J dropped 5 bases, with 13 bases sitting between them. The germline V gene has CDR1 LGHNA and CDR2 YNFKEQ. CDR3 coding DNA: TGTGCCAGCAGCCAAGATGCGGCTAGTTGGGAGACCCAGTACTTC. Translating it yields CASSQDAASWETQYF.

This clonotype was seen many times. The rearrangement joins TRBV16 to TRBJ2-7, with 10 bases aligning to TRBD2. Germline V lookup: CDR1 KGHSY, CDR2 FQNENV. V trimming: 2 bases; J trimming: 2 bases; junction bases outside the gene matches: 3. This CDR3 has 15 residues. CDR3 nucleotides: TGTGCCAGCAGCCAACTAGCGGGAGCCCCCTACGAGCAGTACTTC. Translated: CASSQLAGAPYEQYF. Full variable domain (missing parts from reference TRBV16 and TRBJ2-7): GEEVAQTPKHLVRGEGQKAKLYCAPIKGHSYVFWYQQVLKNEFKFLISFQNENVFDETGMPKERFSAKCLPNSPCSLEIQATKLEDSAVYFCASSQLAGAPYEQYFGPGTRLTVT.

The V call is TRBV27, the J call TRBJ2-7, with TRBD2 matching over 7 bases. Trimming took 4 bases from V and 2 from J; bases not matched to a gene: 11. Germline CDR1 is MNHEY and CDR2 is SMNVEV (reference sequence). This CDR3 has 16 residues. This CDR3 is CASSSLDSGWTYEQYF. CDR3 in DNA: TGTGCCAGCAGTTCTCTGGATAGCGGGTGGACCTACGAGCAGTACTTC.

The sample holds a few counts of this clonotype. A read error may account for a junction end that differs from germline. The chain combines TRBV2 with TRBJ2-7; TRBD2 is a possible D gene (6 bases). Germline lookup yields CDR1 SNHLY and CDR2 FYNNEI. The CDR3 extends over 11 amino acids. The CDR3 nucleotides are TGTGCCAGCAGCAATCCAGCGGGTCCGCTCTTC. Translating it yields CASSNPAGPLF.

The chain is built from TRBV28 and TRBJ2-5; TRBD1 matches 10 bases. The CDR3 is made up of 14 amino acids. V was pared by 7 bases and J by 6 bases, with 8 bases of the junction left unmatched. CDR1 and CDR2 from the germline V gene are MDHEN and SYDVKM. The CDR3 DNA reads TGTGCCAGCAACAAGGGGACAGGGGAGAAGACCCAGTACTTC. Translation: CASNKGTGEKTQYF.

The gene calls are TRBV20-1 and TRBJ2-1; no reliable D call. In germline, CDR1 is DFQATT, CDR2 SNEGSKA (reference sequence). The length of the CDR3 is 12 residues. V shed 3 bases and J shed 6 bases, with 9 bases lying between them. Written as DNA, the CDR3 is TGCAGTGCTAGTCCGATACCCAATGAGCAGTTCTTC. It translates to CSASPIPNEQFF.

The chain recombines TRBV21-1 with TRBJ2-2. TRBV21-1 represents a pseudogene. This CDR3 spans 13 amino acids. CDR3 sequence: CASSKGVSGELFF. The CDR3 DNA reads as TGTGCCAGCAGCAAAGGGGTTTCCGGGGAGCTGTTTTTT.

The rearrangement uses TRBV6-1 and TRBJ1-6; 7 bases are a match to TRBD1. The trim removed 6 bases at V and 6 bases at J, leaving 8 bases unmatched. The CDR3 loop spans 15 amino acids. The germline V gene encodes CDR1 MNHNS and CDR2 SASEGT. CDR3 region: CASSPTGTVNSPLHF. In DNA form, the CDR3 reads TGTGCCAGCAGCCCTACCGGGACAGTTAATTCACCCCTCCACTTT.